This T cell receptor (beta chain) derives from a study of response to subunit inactivated influenza vaccine. Study results and caveats: The authors offered the suggestion that each seasonal influenza vaccination recruits few new T cells.

Germline lookup yields CDR1 SGHTA and CDR2 FQGNSA. The CDR3 has 14 residues. Trimming left V 3 bases short and J 7 bases short, with 10 bases between. MiXCR, applied by TCRdb to the RT-PCR reads, yields one record per CDR3 protein. Here the sample spans approximately 700,000 distinct CDR3 sequences, roughly 14% being singletons. Comments on this clonotype: Antigen unknown.

The source was PBMCs from blood, collected less than 13 days after vaccination. The origin of this receptor is a man in his forties or fifties who received an inactivated influenza vaccine. The rearrangement uses TRBV7-2 and TRBJ1-6; D is perhaps TRBD1 (6 bases). The CDR3 protein is CASSFGQRNSPLHF. For the CDR3, the DNA is TGTGCCAGCAGCTTTGGACAGAGGAATTCACCCCTCCACTTT.